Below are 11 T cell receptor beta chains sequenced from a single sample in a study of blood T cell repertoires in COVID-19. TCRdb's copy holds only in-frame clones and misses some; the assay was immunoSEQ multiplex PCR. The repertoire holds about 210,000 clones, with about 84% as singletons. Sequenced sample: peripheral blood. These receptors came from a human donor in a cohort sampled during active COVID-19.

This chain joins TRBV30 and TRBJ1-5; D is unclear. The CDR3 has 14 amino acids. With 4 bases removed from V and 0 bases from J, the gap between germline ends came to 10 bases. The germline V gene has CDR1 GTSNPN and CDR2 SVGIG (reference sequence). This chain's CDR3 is CAWTAVNSNQPQHF. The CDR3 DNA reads TGTGCCTGGACTGCAGTTAATAGCAATCAGCCCCAGCATTTT.

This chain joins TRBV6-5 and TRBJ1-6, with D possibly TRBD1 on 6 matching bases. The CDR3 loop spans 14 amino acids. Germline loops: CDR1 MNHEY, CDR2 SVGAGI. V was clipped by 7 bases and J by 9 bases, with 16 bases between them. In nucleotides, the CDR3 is TGTGCCAGCACTAAGACAGGCCATGGTTCACCCCTCCACTTT. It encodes CASTKTGHGSPLHF.

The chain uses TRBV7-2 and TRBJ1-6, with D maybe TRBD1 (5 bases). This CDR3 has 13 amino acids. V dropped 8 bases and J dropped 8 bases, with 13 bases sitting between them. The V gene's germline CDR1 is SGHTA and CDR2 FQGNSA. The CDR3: CASRGVGDSPLHF. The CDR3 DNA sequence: TGTGCCAGCCGGGGGGTCGGGGATTCACCCCTCCACTTT.

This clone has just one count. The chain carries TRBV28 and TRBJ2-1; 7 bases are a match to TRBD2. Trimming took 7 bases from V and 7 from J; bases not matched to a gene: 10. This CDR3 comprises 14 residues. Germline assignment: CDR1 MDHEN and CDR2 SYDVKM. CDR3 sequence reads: CASIWRVGGNEQFF. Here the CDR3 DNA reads TGTGCCAGCATCTGGCGGGTGGGGGGGAATGAGCAGTTCTTC.

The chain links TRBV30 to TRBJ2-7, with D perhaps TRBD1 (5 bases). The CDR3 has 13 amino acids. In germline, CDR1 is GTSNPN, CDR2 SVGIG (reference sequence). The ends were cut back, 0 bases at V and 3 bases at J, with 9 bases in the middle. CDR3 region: CAWSVQGYYEQYF. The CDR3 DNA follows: TGTGCCTGGAGTGTTCAGGGTTACTACGAGCAGTACTTC.

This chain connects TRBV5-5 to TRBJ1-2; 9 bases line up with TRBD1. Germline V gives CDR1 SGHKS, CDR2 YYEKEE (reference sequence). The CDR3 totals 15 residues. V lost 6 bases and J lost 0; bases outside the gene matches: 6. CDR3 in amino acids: CASTGQGWSNYGYTF. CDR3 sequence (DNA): TGTGCCAGCACGGGACAGGGATGGTCTAACTATGGCTACACCTTC. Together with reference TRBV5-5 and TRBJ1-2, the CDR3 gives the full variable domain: DAGVTQSPTHLIKTRGQQVTLRCSPISGHKSVSWYQQVLGQGPQFIFQYYEKEERGRGNFPDRFSARQFPNYSSELNVNALLLGDSALYLCASTGQGWSNYGYTFGSGTRLTVV.

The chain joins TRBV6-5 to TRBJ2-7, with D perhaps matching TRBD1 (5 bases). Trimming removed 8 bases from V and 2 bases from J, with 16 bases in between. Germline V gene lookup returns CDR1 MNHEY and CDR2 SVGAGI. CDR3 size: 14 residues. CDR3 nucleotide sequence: TGTGCCAGCTCTAAGGCGGCAGGGACCTACGAGCAGTACTTC. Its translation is CASSKAAGTYEQYF.

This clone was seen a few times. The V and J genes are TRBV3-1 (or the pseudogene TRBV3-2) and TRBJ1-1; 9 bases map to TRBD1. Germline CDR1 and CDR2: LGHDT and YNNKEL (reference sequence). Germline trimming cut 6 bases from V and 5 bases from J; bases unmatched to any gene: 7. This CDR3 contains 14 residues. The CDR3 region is CASRPLDRGTEAFF. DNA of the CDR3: TGTGCCAGCAGGCCCTTGGACAGGGGAACTGAAGCTTTCTTT.

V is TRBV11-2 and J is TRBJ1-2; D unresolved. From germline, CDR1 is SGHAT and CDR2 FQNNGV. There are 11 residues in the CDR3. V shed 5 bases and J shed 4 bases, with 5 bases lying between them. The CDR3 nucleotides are TGTGCCAGCAGCATCGGCTATGGCTACACCTTC. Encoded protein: CASSIGYGYTF.

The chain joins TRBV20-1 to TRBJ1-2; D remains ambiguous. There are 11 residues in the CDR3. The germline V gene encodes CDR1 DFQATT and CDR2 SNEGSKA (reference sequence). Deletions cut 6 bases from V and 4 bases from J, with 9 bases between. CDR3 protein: CSAGRSYGYTF. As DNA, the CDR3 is TGCAGTGCAGGGAGGAGCTATGGCTACACCTTC.

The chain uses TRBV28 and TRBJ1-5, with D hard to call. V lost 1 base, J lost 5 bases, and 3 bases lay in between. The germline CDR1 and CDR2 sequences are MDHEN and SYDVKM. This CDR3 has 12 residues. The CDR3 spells CASSLSDQPQHF. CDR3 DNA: TGTGCCAGCAGTTTATCAGATCAGCCCCAGCATTTT. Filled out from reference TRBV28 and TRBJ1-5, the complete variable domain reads DVKVTQSSRYLVKRTGEKVFLECVQDMDHENMFWYRQDPGLGLRLIYFSYDVKMKEKGDIPEGYSVSREKKERFSLILESASTNQTSMYLCASSLSDQPQHFGDGTRLSIL.